Sequencing of this T cell receptor (beta chain) was carried out in a study of blood T cell repertoires in COVID-19. Study-level background: There were acute and convalescent COVID-19 samples, and they came from the United States, Italy and Spain.

The V gene's germline CDR1 is LGHNA and CDR2 YSLEER. The CDR3 has 14 residues. V shed 2 bases, J shed 4 bases, and the junction held 3 bases outside the gene matches. TCRdb keeps only in-frame clones here, not all; method: immunoSEQ multiplex PCR. The sample carries 360,000 or so clones, around 83% recorded once. Donors were grouped by their self-reported clinical history. The gene calls are TRBV4-3 and TRBJ1-2; 8 positions match TRBD1. This sequence was found in a woman in her 50s who had recovered from COVID-19. The specimen sequenced was PBMCs or T cells enriched from blood (not recorded which). The CDR3 DNA reads TGCGCCAGCAGCCAACCCGGGACAGGCTATGGCTACACCTTC. Residues: CASSQPGTGYGYTF.